Presented here are 31 T cell receptor beta chains from one specimen sequenced in a study of CD4+ T cells in melanoma (dated 2022 in TCRdb). Library construction relied on the immunoSEQ multiplex PCR assay. This immuneACCESS table, as held by TCRdb, lists in-frame sequences with V and J called but not all clones. Of the missing ones, under half trace to an unresolved V gene in checked studies; the others have no known cause. For this sample the table gives 12,000 to 15,000 clones, of which 60% to 70% were detected only once. About 16% of the sample lies in the top ten. Sample: cells from a culture (not recorded whether cultured in vitro). These receptors all stem from a human donor with melanoma.

The CDR3 bases are TGTGCCAGCAGCTTGAAGGGGGGATCGGGATCCTACGAGCAGTACTTC. It encodes CASSLKGGSGSYEQYF. J is TRBJ2-7 and V is TRBV5-8; D could derive from TRBD1 or TRBD2 (6 bases each). Germline loops: CDR1 SGHTS, CDR2 YDEGEE. The CDR3 has 16 amino acids. The V end was cut by 1 base, the J end by 1 base, with 15 bases between.

This clone was recorded a few times. This CDR3 reads CASSEVVNSPLHF. CDR3 coding DNA: TGTGCCAGCAGTGAAGTTGTTAATTCACCCCTCCACTTT. The chain recombines TRBV6-1 with TRBJ1-6; D uncertain. The germline V and J ends were trimmed by 1 base and 6 bases, with 4 bases remaining between them. The CDR3 runs 13 residues. Germline CDR1 MNHNS, CDR2 SASEGT.

The chain has TRBV5-1 and TRBJ2-1; TRBD2 aligns across 11 bases. The CDR3 has 15 residues. V was clipped by 5 bases and J by 2 bases; unmatched bases: 3. Per the germline V gene, CDR1 is SGHRS and CDR2 is YFSETQ. This chain's CDR3 is CASRATSGTYNEQFF. The CDR3, as DNA: TGCGCCAGCAGGGCGACTAGCGGGACCTACAATGAGCAGTTCTTC.

In its sample, this clone was seen once. The chain's CDR3 is CASSSRTGRTEAFF. CDR3 in DNA: TGTGCCAGCAGCTCAAGAACAGGGCGGACTGAAGCTTTCTTT. This sequence joins TRBV7-2 and TRBJ1-1; TRBD1 might be the D (6 bases). Trimming removed 4 bases at V and 5 bases at J, with 14 bases between. Germline assignment: CDR1 SGHTA and CDR2 FQGNSA. The CDR3 contains 14 residues.

CDR3 sequence reads: CASTRTGGSPLHF. CDR3 DNA sequence: TGTGCCAGCACCAGGACAGGCGGTTCACCCCTCCACTTT. The chain recombines TRBV6-6 with TRBJ1-6; 7 nucleotides align to TRBD1. Germline loops: CDR1 MNHNY, CDR2 SVGAGI (reference sequence). The CDR3 has 13 residues. Losses at the gene ends were 7 bases for V and 9 bases for J; bases not matched to a gene: 6.

This clone showed up just a few times. The chain joins TRBV10-1 to TRBJ2-5; 8 nucleotides match TRBD2. The CDR3 runs to 13 residues. V was pared by 8 bases and J by 4 bases, with 6 bases of the junction left unmatched. Germline CDR1 is WNHNN and CDR2 is SYGVQD (reference sequence). CDR3 DNA: TGCGCCAGCCGGGAGGGGCTAGCAGAGACCCAGTACTTC. Translating gives CASREGLAETQYF.

The chain joins TRBV18 to TRBJ1-3, with D perhaps TRBD1 (5 bases). From germline, CDR1 is KGHSH and CDR2 LQKENI. This CDR3 is built from 17 residues. With 5 bases removed from V and 3 bases from J, the gap between germline ends came to 20 bases. The CDR3 sequence is CASSALLAGMFGNTIYF. The CDR3 region has the DNA TGTGCCAGCTCAGCCCTTTTGGCAGGGATGTTTGGAAACACCATATATTTT.

The rearrangement joins TRBV29-1 to TRBJ2-5; 11 bases agree with TRBD2. CDR3 length: 13 residues. V gave up 6 bases and J gave up 4 bases; unmatched junction bases: 4. Germline CDR1 reads SQVTM; CDR2 reads ANQGSEA. CDR3 region: CSVISGGGETQYF. CDR3 DNA: TGCAGCGTGATTAGCGGGGGGGGAGAGACCCAGTACTTC. The full variable domain, its missing parts supplied by reference TRBV29-1 and TRBJ2-5, is SAVISQKPSRDICQRGTSLTIQCQVDSQVTMMFWYRQQPGQSLTLIATANQGSEATYESGFVIDKFPISRPNLTFSTLTVSNMSPEDSSIYLCSVISGGGETQYFGPGTRLLVL.

The rearrangement links TRBV6-1 to TRBJ1-1; TRBD1 matches 8 bases. The CDR3 loop spans 14 amino acids. CDR1 MNHNS and CDR2 SASEGT come from the germline V gene. Trimming cost V 4 bases and J 2 bases; bases outside gene matches: 3. In nucleotides, the CDR3 is TGTGCCAGCAGTGTGACAGGGGTCAACACTGAAGCTTTCTTT. Translated, it gives CASSVTGVNTEAFF.

The chain recombines TRBV6-1 with TRBJ2-1; the match to TRBD1 covers 9 bases. With V trimmed by 6 bases and J by 6 bases, 9 bases remained unmatched. Germline V gives CDR1 MNHNS, CDR2 SASEGT. The CDR3 covers 15 residues. The CDR3 DNA follows: TGTGCCAGCAGCGATACAGGGGGCTTGCGCAATGAGCAGTTCTTC. Its translation is CASSDTGGLRNEQFF.

The chain has TRBV4-2 and TRBJ1-2, with TRBD1 as a possible D gene (6 bases). Deletions cut 1 base from V and 6 bases from J, with 24 bases between. CDR3 size: 18 residues. CDR1 is LGHNA, CDR2 YNFKEQ, per germline. This CDR3 is CASSQAVGLGGSGDGYTF. The DNA of the CDR3 is TGTGCCAGCAGCCAAGCGGTGGGGTTGGGGGGGTCAGGGGATGGCTACACCTTC.

The chain uses TRBV7-7 and TRBJ2-2; maybe TRBD2 (6 bases). This CDR3 contains 14 residues. Germline V gene lookup returns CDR1 SSHAT and CDR2 FNYEAQ (reference sequence). V dropped 0 bases and J dropped 4 bases, with 6 bases sitting between them. The CDR3 nucleotides read TGTGCCAGCAGCTTAGCGGGGGGCACCGGGGAGCTGTTTTTT. Translation gives CASSLAGGTGELFF.

This chain uses TRBV6-6 with TRBJ1-3; D might be TRBD1 (5 bases). The CDR3 consists of 15 residues. Trimming left V 0 bases short and J 2 bases short, with 8 bases between. Germline CDR1 and CDR2: MNHNY and SVGAGI (reference sequence). This CDR3 reads CASSYSGAAGNTIYF. CDR3 sequence (DNA): TGTGCCAGCAGTTACTCTGGGGCGGCTGGAAACACCATATATTTT.

The chain combines TRBV4-1 with TRBJ1-1; D perhaps matches TRBD1 (6 bases). V was trimmed by 6 bases and J by 1 base, leaving 27 bases between them. From germline, CDR1 is MGHRA and CDR2 YSYEKL. CDR3 length: 19 residues. The CDR3 sequence is CASRPLPGHQERRNTEAFF. CDR3 DNA sequence: TGCGCCAGCAGACCACTTCCGGGACACCAAGAACGAAGGAACACTGAAGCTTTCTTT.

CDR3 sequence (DNA): TGCGCCAGCAGCCAAGGTTGGGGGGCCCAAGAGACCCAGTACTTC. Translation: CASSQGWGAQETQYF. This rearrangement joins TRBV4-1 to TRBJ2-5; D may correspond to TRBD1 or TRBD2 (6 bases each). Trimming removed 1 base from V and 1 base from J, with 10 bases in between. The CDR3 is 15 residues long. CDR1 MGHRA and CDR2 YSYEKL come from the germline V gene.

The chain carries TRBV5-1 and TRBJ2-7; TRBD1 agrees at 8 bases. Per the germline V gene, CDR1 is SGHRS and CDR2 is YFSETQ. This CDR3 has 15 residues. The V and J ends lost 0 bases and 3 bases, in that order; junction bases with no gene match: 5. CDR3 in DNA: TGCGCCAGCAGCTTGGGTCTCAGGGGGCTCTACGAGCAGTACTTC. Translation: CASSLGLRGLYEQYF.

The chain is built from TRBV5-8 and TRBJ1-6; TRBD1 might be the D (6 bases). CDR1 is SGHTS, CDR2 YDEGEE, per germline. This CDR3 spans 14 amino acids. V lost 4 bases and J lost 7, with 12 bases in between. The chain's CDR3 is CASSLTGFNSPLHF. The CDR3, as DNA: TGTGCCAGCAGCCTGACAGGTTTCAATTCACCCCTCCACTTT.

This clone was counted between two and nine times. The chain combines TRBV27 with TRBJ2-5; D might be TRBD2 (6 bases). The CDR3 length is 16 residues. The germline gives CDR1 MNHEY, CDR2 SMNVEV (reference sequence). The ends were cut back, 2 bases at V and 5 bases at J, with 18 bases in the middle. The CDR3 region is CASSLRPRLEVETQYF. CDR3 DNA: TGTGCCAGCAGTTTACGTCCCCGACTAGAGGTCGAGACCCAGTACTTC.

This clone was seen a handful of times. The V gene is TRBV10-2, the J gene TRBJ1-4; TRBD1 matches 7 bases. Germline V gives CDR1 WSHSY, CDR2 SAAADI. Germline trimming cut 5 bases from V and 4 bases from J; bases unmatched to any gene: 1. The CDR3 is 13 residues long. This CDR3 reads CASSWDSNEKLFF. The DNA for the CDR3 is TGCGCCAGCAGTTGGGACAGTAATGAAAAACTGTTTTTT.

This clone was counted only a few times. The rearrangement links TRBV2 to TRBJ1-1; 8 positions match TRBD1. Germline V gives CDR1 SNHLY, CDR2 FYNNEI. V trimming: 9 bases; J trimming: 3 bases; junction bases outside the gene matches: 6. The CDR3 spans 13 residues. CDR3 loop: CASHPDRDTEAFF. The CDR3 DNA reads TGTGCCAGTCACCCGGACAGGGACACTGAAGCTTTCTTT.

This chain uses TRBV28 with TRBJ2-7; 9 bases are a match to TRBD1. The CDR3 consists of 15 residues. Germline trimming cut 6 bases from V and 2 bases from J; bases unmatched to any gene: 8. The germline V gene has CDR1 MDHEN and CDR2 SYDVKM. CDR3 bases: TGTGCCAGCAGGACCCCTGGACAGGGGACCTACGAGCAGTACTTC. Encoded protein: CASRTPGQGTYEQYF.

The chain combines TRBV18 with TRBJ2-5, with 12 bases aligning to TRBD2. CDR1 is KGHSH and CDR2 is LQKENI in the germline V gene. The V segment lost 0 bases and the J segment 9 bases; nucleotides outside the gene matches: 8. CDR3 length: 16 amino acids. Here the CDR3 DNA reads TGTGCCAGCTCACCACCGGGACTAGCGGGTCCGTCGGCCCAGTACTTC. Translation gives CASSPPGLAGPSAQYF.

The chain recombines TRBV6-5 with TRBJ1-2, with 8 bases fitting TRBD1. V trimming: 6 bases; J trimming: 4 bases; junction bases outside the gene matches: 4. CDR1 is MNHEY, CDR2 SVGAGI, per germline. This CDR3 has 13 amino acids. In DNA form, the CDR3 reads TGTGCCAGCAGGTACGACAGGGGCTATGGCTACACCTTC. This codes for CASRYDRGYGYTF.

The CDR3 spells CASSSPSREEQPQHF. The CDR3 DNA reads as TGTGCCAGTAGTAGCCCGTCCCGGGAAGAGCAGCCCCAGCATTTT. The chain joins TRBV19 to TRBJ1-5, with D unclear. The CDR3 extends over 15 amino acids. Germline CDR1 is LNHDA and CDR2 is SQIVND (reference sequence). V was shortened by 4 bases and J by 7 bases, with 17 bases between the two germline ends.

The gene calls are TRBV5-7 and TRBJ2-2, with 8 bases fitting TRBD2. TRBV5-7 is an ORF; its function is uncertain. CDR3 length: 17 residues. Trimming removed 2 bases from V and 1 base from J; junction bases left unmatched: 7. CDR3 sequence: CASSLLPGLENTGELFF. The DNA for the CDR3 is TGTGCCAGCAGCTTACTACCGGGACTAGAGAACACCGGGGAGCTGTTTTTT.

This clone showed up just once. This chain links TRBV4-2 with TRBJ2-5; D assignment may be TRBD1 or TRBD2 (5 bases each). Germline V gives CDR1 LGHNA, CDR2 YNFKEQ. This CDR3 has 13 residues. V gave up 5 bases and J gave up 4 bases, with 11 bases separating them. The CDR3 DNA is TGTGCCAGCAGCTTCCCAGGGACAGAGACCCAGTACTTC. Amino acid sequence: CASSFPGTETQYF.

The rearrangement links TRBV7-9 to TRBJ1-1, with 8 bases fitting TRBD1. V dropped 4 bases and J dropped 7; count of bases not matched to a gene: 8. The CDR3 is made up of 14 amino acids. Germline V gene data show CDR1 as SEHNR and CDR2 as FQNEAQ (reference sequence). DNA for the CDR3: TGTGCCAGCAGCTCACAGGGGGATAGCGGTGAAGCTTTCTTT. Amino acids: CASSSQGDSGEAFF.

The chain carries TRBV11-2 and TRBJ1-5; D call uncertain. CDR1 and CDR2 (germline): SGHAT, FQNNGV. Trimming took 2 bases from V and 6 from J, leaving 8 bases between them. The CDR3 consists of 13 residues. CDR3: CASSLTPSQPQHF. The CDR3 DNA follows: TGTGCCAGCAGCTTAACTCCCAGTCAGCCCCAGCATTTT.

This chain connects TRBV6-6 to TRBJ1-2; D is undetermined. Trimming left V 6 bases short and J 4 bases short, with 15 bases between. Germline-derived CDR1 and CDR2 are MNHNY and SVGAGI (reference sequence). The length of the CDR3 is 14 residues. In nucleotides, the CDR3 is TGTGCCAGCAGCCCCACTTCCCAGACCTATGGCTACACCTTC. Amino acids: CASSPTSQTYGYTF.

The gene calls are TRBV7-9 and TRBJ1-1; no clear D gene. From germline, CDR1 is SEHNR and CDR2 FQNEAQ (reference sequence). The CDR3 sequence is 17 residues long. The V end lost 4 bases, the J end lost 5 bases, and 23 bases lay between the germline ends. The CDR3 DNA follows: TGTGCCAGCAGCTCCAATAGCTGGTTAAAGGTGCGGACTGAAGCTTTCTTT. Translated: CASSSNSWLKVRTEAFF.

This clone was picked up a small number of times. This sequence joins TRBV5-1 and TRBJ1-1; TRBD1 matches at 9 bases. Germline V lookup: CDR1 SGHRS, CDR2 YFSETQ. This CDR3 contains 15 residues. The junction had 4 bases not matched to a gene; V was cut back by 3 bases and J by 1 base. This CDR3 reads CASSSGTGRNTEAFF. For the CDR3, the DNA is TGCGCCAGCAGCTCCGGGACAGGGAGGAACACTGAAGCTTTCTTT.